Listed below are T cell receptor beta chains from one sample, sequenced in a study of T cell responses to AZD1222 COVID-19 vaccine. The method was immunoSEQ multiplex PCR; TCRdb's version includes in-frame clones alone and lacks a portion of them. Of 130,000 to 150,000 clones listed, around nine tenths are singletons. The sequencing used peripheral blood, collected on day 0 of AZD1222 vaccination. The receptors come from an adult in good health. The CDR3 runs from the conserved cysteine through the conserved F or W. A D gene is named only where the DNA matches it firmly. The size of a clone is reported for some rows only, either as once, few or many, or as a class for expanded clones.

V gene	D gene	J gene	clone size	CDR3 protein	CDR3 DNA
TRBV7-2	-	TRBJ1-6	-	CASSLVLEEGSPLHF	TGTGCCAGCAGCTTAGTCCTAGAGGAGGGCTCACCCCTCCACTTT
TRBV9	-	TRBJ2-1	-	CASSVGAPDEQFF	TGTGCCAGCAGCGTAGGGGCTCCCGATGAGCAGTTCTTC
TRBV15	-	TRBJ2-5	-	CATSRDPSETQYF	TGTGCCACCAGCAGAGATCCTAGTGAGACCCAGTACTTC
TRBV5-6	-	TRBJ2-7	-	CASSLARIVVAYEQYF	TGTGCCAGCAGCTTGGCTCGGATAGTTGTGGCCTACGAGCAGTACTTC
TRBV6-6	-	TRBJ1-1	-	CASLRENEAFF	TGTGCCAGCCTCAGGGAGAATGAAGCTTTCTTT
TRBV18	TRBD2	TRBJ2-1	-	CASSPEVAGGPWEQFF	TGTGCCAGCTCACCCGAGGTAGCGGGAGGGCCCTGGGAGCAGTTCTTC
TRBV6-6	-	TRBJ1-6	-	CASSYAGVDYNSPLHF	TGTGCCAGCAGTTACGCAGGGGTTGACTATAATTCACCCCTCCACTTT
TRBV3-1/TRBV3-2	-	TRBJ1-2	-	CASSQEEAQAIYGYTF	TGTGCCAGCAGCCAAGAAGAGGCGCAGGCGATCTATGGCTACACCTTC
TRBV9	-	TRBJ2-1	once	CASSGVELGSGLSNEQFF	TGTGCCAGCAGCGGGGTTGAGCTGGGGTCGGGTTTATCCAATGAGCAGTTCTTC
TRBV7-8	TRBD1	TRBJ1-4	-	CASSGDRDEKLFF	TGTGCCAGCAGCGGGGACAGGGATGAAAAACTGTTTTTT
TRBV5-4	TRBD1	TRBJ2-7	-	CASSLGRGSYEQYF	TGTGCCAGCAGCTTGGGCAGGGGGTCTTACGAGCAGTACTTC
TRBV15	TRBD1	TRBJ1-1	-	CATSRDGTGGWRNTEAFF	TGTGCCACCAGCAGAGATGGCACAGGGGGATGGAGGAACACTGAAGCTTTCTTT
TRBV7-9	TRBD1	TRBJ1-5	-	CASQGANQPQHF	TGTGCCAGTCAGGGGGCCAATCAGCCCCAGCATTTT
TRBV19	TRBD1	TRBJ2-5	-	CASSKGQGAQTQYF	TGTGCCAGTAGTAAAGGGCAGGGGGCACAGACCCAGTACTTC
TRBV18	-	TRBJ2-2	-	CASSRREFGAGELFF	TGTGCCAGCTCAAGAAGGGAATTCGGAGCCGGGGAGCTGTTTTTT
TRBV10-3	-	TRBJ1-1	-	CAISESPGVEGAEAFF	TGTGCCATCAGTGAGTCCCCAGGGGTGGAAGGCGCTGAAGCTTTCTTT
TRBV14	-	TRBJ1-1	-	CASSQELWVRGNTEAFF	TGTGCCAGCAGCCAAGAGTTGTGGGTCCGGGGCAACACTGAAGCTTTCTTT
TRBV12-3/TRBV12-4	-	TRBJ2-5	-	CASSILGGTQYF	TGTGCCAGCAGTATCCTCGGGGGGACCCAGTACTTC
TRBV4-1	TRBD2	TRBJ2-2	-	CASSQGRFGRDSGELFF	TGCGCCAGCAGCCAAGGGCGTTTCGGGAGGGACTCCGGGGAGCTGTTTTTT
TRBV7-6	-	TRBJ2-7	-	CASSSRQSYEQYF	TGTGCCAGCAGCTCGAGACAGTCCTACGAGCAGTACTTC
TRBV4-3	TRBD2	TRBJ2-2	-	CASSQEASGALNTGELFF	TGCGCCAGCAGCCAAGAGGCTAGCGGGGCCCTTAACACCGGGGAGCTGTTTTTT
TRBV11-2	TRBD2	TRBJ2-3	-	CASSSWTSGFSTDTQYF	TGTGCCAGCAGCTCATGGACTAGCGGGTTTAGCACAGATACGCAGTATTTT
TRBV19	TRBD2	TRBJ2-1	-	CASSVSGGFDNEQFF	TGTGCCAGTAGTGTTAGCGGGGGGTTCGACAATGAGCAGTTCTTC
TRBV28	TRBD1	TRBJ1-4	few	CASSFSGGYEKLFF	TGTGCCAGCAGTTTCTCAGGGGGTTACGAAAAACTGTTTTTT
TRBV7-9	TRBD2	TRBJ2-5	-	CASSPGTSGLQETQYF	TGTGCCAGCAGCCCCGGGACTAGCGGACTCCAAGAGACCCAGTACTTC
TRBV29-1	-	TRBJ1-3	-	CSVEPLSGRSRNTIYF	TGCAGCGTTGAGCCATTATCGGGGCGCTCACGAAACACCATATATTTT
TRBV2	TRBD2	TRBJ2-3	-	CASSEARASGRSSQYF	TGTGCCAGCAGTGAAGCGCGGGCTAGCGGGAGATCGTCGCAGTATTTT
TRBV18	TRBD2	TRBJ2-5	-	CAGASGTSGETQYF	TGTGCCGGTGCTAGCGGGACGAGCGGGGAGACCCAGTACTTC
TRBV5-1	TRBD2	TRBJ2-3	-	CASSLAGGRASDTQYF	TGCGCCAGCAGCTTGGCCGGCGGGAGGGCGTCAGATACGCAGTATTTT
TRBV6-6	TRBD2	TRBJ2-3	-	CASSRLAGGGDTQYF	TGTGCCAGCAGTCGACTAGCGGGGGGAGGAGATACGCAGTATTTT
TRBV9	-	TRBJ1-2	-	CASSRRGGEYGYTF	TGTGCCAGCAGCAGACGGGGAGGAGAATATGGCTACACCTTC
TRBV19	TRBD1	TRBJ1-2	once	CASSSRDSNYGYTF	TGTGCCAGTAGTAGCCGGGACAGTAACTATGGCTACACCTTC
TRBV4-2	TRBD1	TRBJ2-7	-	CASSQADRGEQYF	TGTGCCAGCAGCCAGGCGGACAGGGGAGAGCAGTACTTC
TRBV24-1	-	TRBJ2-3	-	CATSDEPPAPDTQYF	TGTGCCACCAGTGATGAGCCCCCCGCCCCAGATACGCAGTATTTT
TRBV5-4	-	TRBJ2-7	-	CASSLGQGEREQYF	TGTGCCAGCAGCTTAGGGCAGGGTGAGCGCGAGCAGTACTTC
TRBV11-3	TRBD1	TRBJ2-1	-	CASSLVGQGAIPNEQFF	TGTGCCAGCAGCTTAGTGGGACAGGGGGCGATCCCCAATGAGCAGTTCTTC
TRBV14	-	TRBJ1-5	-	CASSQDRHYSNQPQHF	TGTGCCAGCAGCCAAGATAGGCATTATAGCAATCAGCCCCAGCATTTT
TRBV2	TRBD1	TRBJ2-7	few	CASKRTGGEGEQYF	TGTGCCAGCAAGCGGACAGGGGGAGAAGGAGAGCAGTACTTC
TRBV5-5	-	TRBJ1-2	few	CASSARDKGLTDGYTF	TGTGCCAGCAGCGCTCGCGACAAGGGTTTAACCGATGGCTACACCTTC
TRBV9	TRBD1	TRBJ2-7	once	CASSAAVAGGSYEQYF	TGTGCCAGCAGCGCAGCCGTGGCAGGGGGCTCCTACGAGCAGTACTTC
TRBV7-2	TRBD1	TRBJ2-7	-	CASSLGQNEQYF	TGTGCCAGCAGCTTGGGACAGAACGAGCAGTACTTC
TRBV6-1	-	TRBJ1-4	-	CASSERAGSSEKLFF	TGTGCCAGCAGTGAAAGGGCAGGGTCAAGTGAAAAACTGTTTTTT
TRBV5-1	TRBD2	TRBJ2-1	few	CASSDTSGGAYNEQFF	TGCGCCAGCAGCGATACTAGCGGGGGGGCCTACAATGAGCAGTTCTTC
TRBV5-6	-	TRBJ2-1	-	CASSMWGWGGYNEQFF	TGTGCCAGCAGCATGTGGGGGTGGGGAGGCTACAATGAGCAGTTCTTC
TRBV19	TRBD2	TRBJ2-3	-	CASSIRTSGSGDTQYF	TGTGCCAGTAGTATACGGACTAGCGGGAGTGGAGATACGCAGTATTTT
TRBV5-1	-	TRBJ2-7	-	CASSLGHRGGHEQYF	TGCGCCAGCAGCTTGGGTCATAGGGGAGGCCACGAGCAGTACTTC
TRBV9	-	TRBJ2-7	-	CASSPVSVARGGAYEQYF	TGTGCCAGCAGCCCGGTTTCCGTCGCGAGGGGGGGAGCGTACGAGCAGTACTTC
TRBV3-1/TRBV3-2	-	TRBJ1-6	-	CASCNPVGNSPLHF	TGTGCCAGCTGCAACCCAGTGGGTAATTCACCCCTCCACTTT
TRBV7-8	-	TRBJ1-4	-	CASSLRQILATNEKLFF	TGTGCCAGCAGCTTAAGACAGATCTTGGCAACTAATGAAAAACTGTTTTTT
TRBV7-3	-	TRBJ2-1	-	CASSLSSNNEQFF	TGTGCCAGCAGCTTATCCTCGAACAATGAGCAGTTCTTC
TRBV19	-	TRBJ1-5	once	CASNRGSNQPQHF	TGTGCCAGTAATAGGGGATCCAATCAGCCCCAGCATTTT
TRBV7-2	-	TRBJ2-5	-	CASSLGVRETQYF	TGTGCCAGCAGCTTAGGGGTGCGAGAGACCCAGTACTTC
TRBV5-5	-	TRBJ1-2	-	CASSLDGNYGYTF	TGTGCCAGCAGCTTGGACGGGAACTATGGCTACACCTTC
TRBV7-2	TRBD1	TRBJ1-2	-	CASSPSPQGARFYYGYTF	TGTGCCAGCAGTCCTTCCCCACAGGGGGCGCGTTTCTACTATGGCTACACCTTC
TRBV7-9	-	TRBJ1-1	-	CASSWAGEGSTEAFF	TGTGCCAGCAGCTGGGCAGGGGAGGGTTCCACTGAAGCTTTCTTT
TRBV6-5	-	TRBJ1-1	-	CASSYRGWITEAFF	TGTGCCAGCAGTTACCGCGGATGGATCACTGAAGCTTTCTTT
TRBV29-1	-	TRBJ2-1	-	CSVEVGPRSVDYNEQFF	TGCAGCGTTGAAGTTGGGCCCCGGTCCGTGGATTACAATGAGCAGTTCTTC
TRBV5-1	TRBD2	TRBJ2-5	-	CASSLGAGALETQYF	TGCGCCAGCAGCTTAGGTGCGGGAGCCCTGGAGACCCAGTACTTC
TRBV5-1	TRBD1	TRBJ2-7	-	CASSVSGGDEQYF	TGCGCCAGCAGCGTATCAGGGGGCGACGAGCAGTACTTC